The 3 T cell receptor beta chains below come from one sample, sequenced in a study of response to subunit inactivated influenza vaccine (dated by TCRdb to the late 2010s). The library was built by means of RT-PCR. The instrument given in TCRdb is Illumina HiSeq 2500. TCRdb itself trimmed the public reads at Q25 with fastp, ran MiXCR and retained productive beta chains. One record per CDR3 amino acid sequence lists the most common genes and DNA. Counted in this sample were approximately 530,000 distinct CDR3 sequences; about an eighth of them appeared once. The ten largest clonotypes hold under 15% of the sample. In light of the paper, this sample's time point label describes: 45 days after influenza vaccine administration. The specimen was PBMCs from blood, collected 45 days after vaccination. All receptors come from a man aged 45-65 years who received an inactivated influenza vaccine. Donor details come from another sample of the same person, matched by shared clones.

This clonotype has more than one count but fewer than ten. The CDR3 DNA reads TGTGCCAGCAGCCCCACAGGGGAGAGGTACAATGAGCAGTTCTTC. Translated, it gives CASSPTGERYNEQFF. V is TRBV4-2 and J is TRBJ2-1, with 7 bases that match TRBD1. The CDR3 runs 15 residues. The ends lost 4 bases at V and 4 bases at J; junction bases unmatched: 7. Germline V gives CDR1 LGHNA, CDR2 YNFKEQ.

This clonotype appeared many times. This chain joins TRBV6-2 or TRBV6-3 and TRBJ2-2; the D gene is possibly TRBD1 (6 bases). CDR1 and CDR2 (germline): MNHEY, SVGEGT. The CDR3 runs 13 residues. V was shortened by 6 bases and J by 7 bases, with 12 bases between the two germline ends. The CDR3 loop is CASRRDTSGELFF. Here the CDR3 DNA reads TGTGCCAGCAGACGGGACACAAGCGGGGAGCTGTTTTTT.

The rearrangement uses TRBV20-1 and TRBJ1-1; TRBD1 might be the D (6 bases). V was cut by 5 bases and J by 1 base, with 11 bases left in between. CDR1 and CDR2 (germline): DFQATT, SNEGSKA (reference sequence). There are 13 residues in the CDR3. The chain's CDR3 is CSACDRRNTEAFF. The CDR3 coding sequence is TGCAGTGCTTGTGACAGGAGGAACACTGAAGCTTTCTTT.